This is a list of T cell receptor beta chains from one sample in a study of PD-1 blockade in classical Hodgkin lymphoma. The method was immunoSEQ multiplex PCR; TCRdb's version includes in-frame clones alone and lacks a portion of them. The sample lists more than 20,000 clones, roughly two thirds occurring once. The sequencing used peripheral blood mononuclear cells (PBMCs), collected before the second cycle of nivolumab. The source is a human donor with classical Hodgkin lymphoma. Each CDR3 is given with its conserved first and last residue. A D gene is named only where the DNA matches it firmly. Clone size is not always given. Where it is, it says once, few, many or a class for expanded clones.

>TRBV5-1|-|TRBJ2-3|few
CASSTWGGARTDTQYF
TGCGCCAGCAGCACCTGGGGGGGGGCCCGCACAGATACGCAGTATTTT
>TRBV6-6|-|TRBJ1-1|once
CASRGSAEAFF
TGTGCCAGCAGAGGGAGCGCTGAAGCTTTCTTT
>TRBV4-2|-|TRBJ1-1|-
CASSQDEGRNTEAFF
TGTGCCAGCAGCCAAGACGAGGGGAGGAACACTGAAGCTTTCTTT
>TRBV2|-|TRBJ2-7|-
CASRGPAGLYYEQYF
TGTGCCAGCAGGGGACCTGCGGGGTTATACTACGAGCAGTACTTC
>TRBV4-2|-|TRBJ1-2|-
CASSQEREANYGYTF
TGTGCCAGCAGCCAAGAAAGGGAAGCTAACTATGGCTACACCTTC
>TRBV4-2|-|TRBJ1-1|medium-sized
CASSQGLPLTTEAFF
TGTGCCAGCAGCCAAGGGCTGCCGCTGACCACTGAAGCTTTCTTT
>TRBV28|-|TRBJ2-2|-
CAALRGGQNTGELFF
TGTGCCGCCCTAAGGGGGGGGCAGAACACCGGGGAGCTGTTTTTT
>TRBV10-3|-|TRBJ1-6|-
CAISEAGTRSSYNSPLHF
TGTGCCATCAGTGAGGCAGGGACAAGGAGCTCCTATAATTCACCCCTCCACTTT
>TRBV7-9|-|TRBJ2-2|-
CASLRGGKYLDTGELFF
TGTGCCAGCCTCCGTGGGGGGAAGTATCTCGACACCGGGGAGCTGTTTTTT
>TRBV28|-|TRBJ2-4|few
CASSPRALAKNIQYF
TGTGCCAGCAGTCCCAGGGCACTAGCCAAAAACATTCAGTACTTC
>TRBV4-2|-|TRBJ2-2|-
CASSRDRVTPGELFF
TGTGCCAGCAGCCGCGACCGGGTTACACCCGGGGAGCTGTTTTTT
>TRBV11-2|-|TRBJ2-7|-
CASSSLRFGSYEQYF
TGTGCCAGCAGCTCCCTACGGTTCGGCTCCTACGAGCAGTACTTC
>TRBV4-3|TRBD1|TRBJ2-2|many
CASSQEVGQGPAGELFF
TGCGCCAGCAGCCAAGAGGTCGGACAGGGGCCCGCCGGGGAGCTGTTTTTT
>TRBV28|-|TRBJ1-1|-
CASSESLTEAFF
TGTGCCAGCAGCGAGTCCTTGACTGAAGCTTTCTTT
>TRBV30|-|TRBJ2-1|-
CAWSVGGGPYNEQFF
TGTGCCTGGAGTGTAGGGGGGGGGCCGTACAATGAGCAGTTCTTC
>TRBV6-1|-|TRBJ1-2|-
CASVKAGTPNGYTF
TGTGCCAGCGTTAAAGCGGGGACCCCTAATGGCTACACCTTC
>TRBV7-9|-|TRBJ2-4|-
CASSSTDLAKNIQYF
TGTGCCAGCAGCTCGACAGATTTAGCCAAAAACATTCAGTACTTC
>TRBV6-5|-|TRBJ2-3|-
CASSYLDTTDTQYF
TGTGCCAGCAGTTATCTGGACACCACAGATACGCAGTATTTT
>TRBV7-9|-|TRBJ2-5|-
CASSLDRAETQYF
TGTGCCAGCAGCTTAGACAGGGCGGAGACCCAGTACTTC
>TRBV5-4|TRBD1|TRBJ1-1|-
CASSRGQGALNTEAFF
TGTGCCAGCAGCAGAGGACAGGGGGCCTTGAACACTGAAGCTTTCTTT
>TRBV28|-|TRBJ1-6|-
CASSLTDSPLHF
TGTGCCAGCAGTTTAACAGATTCACCCCTCCACTTT
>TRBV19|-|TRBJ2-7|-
CASSISGTGNYEQYF
TGTGCCAGTAGTATATCAGGGACGGGTAACTACGAGCAGTACTTC
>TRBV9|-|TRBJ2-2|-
CASSVGRVGTGELFF
TGTGCCAGCAGCGTAGGAAGGGTTGGGACCGGGGAGCTGTTTTTT
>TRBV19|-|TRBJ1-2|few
CASTTTGASYGYTF
TGTGCCAGTACCACGACAGGAGCGAGTTATGGCTACACCTTC
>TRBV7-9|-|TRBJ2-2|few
CASSLVGARELFF
TGTGCCAGCAGCTTAGTGGGGGCCCGGGAGCTGTTTTTT
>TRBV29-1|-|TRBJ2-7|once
CSVSDGYF
TGCAGCGTATCCGACGGGTACTTC
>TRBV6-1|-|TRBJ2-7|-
CASSEIAHLGEQYF
TGTGCCAGCAGTGAAATAGCTCACCTGGGCGAGCAGTACTTC
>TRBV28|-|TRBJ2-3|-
CASRGGGTDTQYF
TGTGCCAGCAGAGGGGGGGGCACAGATACGCAGTATTTT
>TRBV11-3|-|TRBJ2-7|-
CASSVGAEAPYEQYF
TGTGCCAGCAGCGTAGGGGCGGAAGCCCCCTACGAGCAGTACTTC
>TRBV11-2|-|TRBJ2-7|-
CASSLVGRGLYEQYF
TGTGCCAGCAGCTTAGTTGGCAGGGGTCTCTACGAGCAGTACTTC
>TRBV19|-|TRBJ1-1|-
CASSIEAGVSAEAFF
TGTGCCAGTAGTATAGAGGCAGGGGTTTCGGCTGAAGCTTTCTTT
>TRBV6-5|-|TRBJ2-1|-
CASRGREGTYNEQFF
TGTGCCAGCAGGGGACGTGAGGGCACCTACAATGAGCAGTTCTTC
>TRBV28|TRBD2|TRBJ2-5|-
CASSSYIAGQETQYF
TGTGCCAGCAGTTCCTACATAGCGGGGCAGGAGACCCAGTACTTC
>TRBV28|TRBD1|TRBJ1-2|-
CAIPGTGDGYTF
TGTGCCATCCCCGGGACAGGGGATGGCTACACCTTC
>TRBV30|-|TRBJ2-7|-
CAWSRTFGRRFYEQYF
TGTGCCTGGTCCCGAACTTTCGGACGGCGGTTTTACGAGCAGTACTTC
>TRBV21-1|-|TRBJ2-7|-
CASSKAEETSGPWEQYF
TGTGCCAGCAGCAAAGCTGAGGAGACTAGCGGCCCCTGGGAGCAGTACTTC
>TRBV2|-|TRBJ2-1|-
CASRGGLLLTSYNEQFF
TGTGCCAGCCGTGGTGGGCTTCTCCTCACCTCCTACAATGAGCAGTTCTTC
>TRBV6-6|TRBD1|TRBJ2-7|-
CASSYSSGQGYEQYF
TGTGCCAGCAGTTACTCTTCGGGACAGGGGTACGAGCAGTACTTC
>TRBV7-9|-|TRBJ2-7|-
CATGVYEQYF
TGTGCCACCGGGGTCTACGAGCAGTACTTC
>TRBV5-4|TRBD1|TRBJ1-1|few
CASSPRGGGGIGTEAFF
TGTGCCAGCAGCCCCCGCGGGGGAGGGGGCATCGGGACTGAAGCTTTCTTT
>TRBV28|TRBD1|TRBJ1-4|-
CASRLDRDRFNEKLFF
TGTGCCAGCAGGTTAGACAGGGACAGGTTTAATGAAAAACTGTTTTTT
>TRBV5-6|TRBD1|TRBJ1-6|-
CASIGTDNSPLHF
TGTGCCAGCATCGGGACAGATAATTCACCCCTCCACTTT
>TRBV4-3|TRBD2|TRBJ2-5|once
CASSQAVGSGAETQYF
TGCGCCAGCAGCCAAGCAGTTGGTAGCGGGGCAGAGACCCAGTACTTC
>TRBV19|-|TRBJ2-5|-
CASSRLVAPWETQYF
TGTGCCAGTAGTCGGCTAGTGGCGCCCTGGGAGACCCAGTACTTC
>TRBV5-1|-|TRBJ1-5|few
CASSLGSNQPQHF
TGCGCCAGCAGCTTGGGTAGCAATCAGCCCCAGCATTTT
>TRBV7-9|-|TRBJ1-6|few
CASSLGQGLNSPLHF
TGTGCCAGCAGCTTAGGTCAGGGGCTAAATTCACCCCTCCACTTT
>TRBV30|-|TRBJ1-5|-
CAWSLRENQPQHF
TGTGCCTGGAGCCTCAGGGAAAATCAGCCCCAGCATTTT
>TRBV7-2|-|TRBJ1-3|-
CASSLSDMRRNTIYF
TGTGCCAGCAGCTTATCGGACATGAGGCGAAACACCATATATTTT
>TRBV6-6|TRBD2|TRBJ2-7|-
CASSPGTSITYEQYF
TGTGCCAGCAGTCCCGGGACTAGTATTACCTACGAGCAGTACTTC